The subject of this entry is one T cell receptor (beta chain). Its antigen is still unknown. This sample was taken from a study of T cell repertoires in cytomegalovirus infection. Study details: Use of recently identified HLA-C-restricted and well-studied HLA-B-restricted CMV epitopes was part of the study. Matching HLA type, along with CMV infection, was indicated by public TCR beta signatures. Findings of the study overall: CMV carriers having the relevant HLA were flagged by cumulative public TCR beta family frequency.

Germline CDR1 and CDR2: LNHDA and SQIVND (reference sequence). Trimming shortened V by 7 bases and J by 0 bases, and 7 bases separated the two germline ends. The CDR3 covers 13 residues. TCRdb itself ran the reads through MiXCR, one entry per CDR3 protein. The top ten hold roughly 12% of the sample, which has approximately 1,000,000 distinct CDR3 sequences, 25% to 40% seen once. This sequence joins TRBV19 and TRBJ2-1; no firm D call. The receptor was derived from a human donor in good health (CMV status not recorded). Some clones in this sample may be carry-over from other donors' samples. The sample was cultured CD8+ T cells from PBMCs, taken from culture after CMV antigen stimulation. The CDR3 DNA reads as TGTGCCAGTAAGACGAACTCCTACAATGAGCAGTTCTTC. Protein: CASKTNSYNEQFF.